The next 2 T cell receptor beta chains were all read from a single sample in a study of T cells after yellow fever vaccination. MiXCR was run by TCRdb on the 5' RACE reads, yielding one entry per CDR3 protein. Of approximately 550,000 distinct CDR3 sequences in the sample, around an eighth were seen once. The specimen was PBMCs, collected on the day of the yellow fever booster vaccination. All receptors derive from a man younger than 40 who received the YFV17D yellow fever vaccine.

The V and J genes are TRBV5-1 and TRBJ2-3, with 9 nucleotides matching TRBD2. Germline V gives CDR1 SGHRS, CDR2 YFSETQ. This CDR3 region has 16 residues. The ends lost 4 bases at V and 2 bases at J; junction bases unmatched: 8. CDR3 in amino acids: CASSVGAGGVTDTQYF. CDR3 in DNA: TGCGCCAGCAGCGTCGGGGCGGGAGGGGTCACAGATACGCAGTATTTT.

This clonotype was counted at least ten times. The rearrangement links TRBV5-1 to TRBJ2-1, with TRBD1 identical over 7 bases. The CDR3 spans 14 residues. Germline V gene data show CDR1 as SGHRS and CDR2 as YFSETQ. V lost 0 bases to trimming and J lost 7 bases; unmatched junction nucleotides: 4. CDR3 nucleotide sequence: TGCGCCAGCAGCTTGGCCGACAGGGTAAATGAGCAGTTCTTC. This translates into CASSLADRVNEQFF.